Listed below are T cell receptor beta chains from one sample, sequenced in a study of blood T cells in healthy people across ages. TCRdb used MiXCR to reprocess the 5' RACE reads, holding one entry per CDR3 protein. The table records 590,000 or so distinct CDR3 sequences, about 30% of them present only once. Sequenced: blood. These receptors were obtained from a woman of 80 years or more in good health. CDR3s include the opening cysteine and the closing phenylalanine or tryptophan. The order of the fields is clone size, J gene, D gene, V gene, CDR3 DNA, CDR3 protein. A D gene is named only where the DNA matches it firmly. Size is omitted from some rows. Given values are once, few, many or a class for expanded clones.

>NA|TRBJ2-7|TRBD1|TRBV7-2
TGTGCCAGCAGCCCGGACAGGGGAGGCAACTACGAGCAGTACTTC
CASSPDRGGNYEQYF
>NA|TRBJ2-3|TRBD1|TRBV20-1
TGCAGTGCTAGAGTCGGAATGCAACCGGGACAGGGGGCTGGAGATACGCAGTATTTT
CSARVGMQPGQGAGDTQYF
>NA|TRBJ2-2|TRBD1|TRBV5-6
TGTGCCAGCAGCACCCGGGACAGAAACACCGGGGAGCTGTTTTTT
CASSTRDRNTGELFF
>few|TRBJ1-3|NA|TRBV9
TGTGCCAGCAGCGCTTCAACCCAGCGGAGCTCTGGAAACACCATATATTTT
CASSASTQRSSGNTIYF
>many|TRBJ2-3|TRBD1|TRBV7-2
TGTGCCAGCAGCCCCGACAGGGGGAACCGGGATACGCAGTATTTT
CASSPDRGNRDTQYF
>many|TRBJ1-2|TRBD1|TRBV6-5
TGTGCCAGCAGTTACTCGGGGGGCAGGGGACAGGGAAAAGGCTACACCTTC
CASSYSGGRGQGKGYTF
>many|TRBJ2-1|TRBD2|TRBV9
TGTGCCAGCAGCCCCAGCGGGGGGGCTCGGGGTGAGCAGTTCTTC
CASSPSGGARGEQFF
>many|TRBJ2-7|NA|TRBV7-9
TGTGCCAGCAGCCGAGAGGACAGAACCTACGAGCAGTACTTC
CASSREDRTYEQYF
>NA|TRBJ2-3|NA|TRBV9
TGTGCCAGCAGCGTAGCCTTGGGGCAGTCCACAGATACGCAGTATTTT
CASSVALGQSTDTQYF
>many|TRBJ2-7|TRBD2|TRBV12-3/TRBV12-4
TGTGCCAGCAGCACTAGCGGGGGAATGCGTGAGCAGTACTTC
CASSTSGGMREQYF
>many|TRBJ1-5|NA|TRBV27
TGTGCCAGCGCTTGGGGCAGAACTCATTTTTATAGCAATCAGCCCCAGCATTTT
CASAWGRTHFYSNQPQHF
>many|TRBJ2-7|NA|TRBV6-6
TGTGCCAGCAGTTACTCGGGGGGGCAGTCTGGCGAGCAGTACTTC
CASSYSGGQSGEQYF
>NA|TRBJ2-3|TRBD1|TRBV5-1
TGCGCCAGCAGCCTGACGGTGGGACAGGGGACAGATACGCAGTATTTT
CASSLTVGQGTDTQYF
>NA|TRBJ2-2|NA|TRBV20-1
TGCAGTGCTAGAGATCCCTCCAGGGGCTATAACACCGGGGAGCTGTTTTTT
CSARDPSRGYNTGELFF
>NA|TRBJ1-1|NA|TRBV20-1
TGCAGGGTGGAGGGCCCTGAAGCTTTCTTT
CRVEGPEAFF
>NA|TRBJ2-1|TRBD2|TRBV30
TGTGCCTGGAGTACTCCTAGCGGGGGGGCCTATGAGCAGTTCTTC
CAWSTPSGGAYEQFF
>many|TRBJ1-6|TRBD1|TRBV20-1
TGCAGTGCTAGAGTGTTGGGACAGAATTCACCCCTCCACTTT
CSARVLGQNSPLHF
>NA|TRBJ2-1|TRBD2|TRBV6-5
TGTGCCAGCACCAGGACTAGCGGGAGTTTTAGTGAGCAGTTCTTC
CASTRTSGSFSEQFF
>few|TRBJ1-2|NA|TRBV4-3
TGCGCCAGCAGCCTCCGGGACCTAAGGAATGGCTACACCTTC
CASSLRDLRNGYTF
>NA|TRBJ2-3|TRBD2|TRBV20-1
TGCACGCCCACCCTAGCGGGGGATTTAGATACGCAGTATTTT
CTPTLAGDLDTQYF
>few|TRBJ2-6|NA|TRBV20-1
TGCAGTGCGGGCGGACGGGGCTCTGGGGCCAACGTCCTGACTTTC
CSAGGRGSGANVLTF
>many|TRBJ2-5|TRBD1|TRBV6-5
TGTGCCAGCAGACGGACAGGGGGCTTGGAGACCCAGTACTTC
CASRRTGGLETQYF
>few|TRBJ2-1|TRBD2|TRBV9
TGTGCCAGCAGCGCTGACCCTAGCGGGGTTTCCTACAATGAGCAGTTCTTC
CASSADPSGVSYNEQFF
>many|TRBJ2-7|NA|TRBV3-1
TGTGCCAGCAGCCAAGTCAGGGTAGGCGAGCAGTACTTC
CASSQVRVGEQYF
>NA|TRBJ1-5|NA|TRBV7-3
TGTGCCAGCGGCTCAACGATCGGGGCGCCCCAGCATTTT
CASGSTIGAPQHF
>many|TRBJ2-5|TRBD1|TRBV20-1
TGCAGTGCTAGAGATAGCGGAGGGACAGGGAGGGGCGGGTACGAGACCCAGTACTTC
CSARDSGGTGRGGYETQYF
>NA|TRBJ1-3|NA|TRBV6-5
TGTGCCAGCAGTTACTACTCATCTGGAAACACCATATATTTT
CASSYYSSGNTIYF
>few|TRBJ2-3|TRBD2|TRBV5-4
TGTGCCAGCTCCAGGGCTAGCGGGGGGTTTACAGATACGCAGTATTTT
CASSRASGGFTDTQYF
>many|TRBJ2-5|NA|TRBV15
TGTGCCACCGGAGTCAAAGAGACCCAGTACTTC
CATGVKETQYF
>few|TRBJ1-1|NA|TRBV5-1
TGCGCCAGCAGTACAACCCCTCAGGGCCAGGTCACTGAAGCTTTCTTT
CASSTTPQGQVTEAFF
>NA|TRBJ2-1|NA|TRBV6-2/TRBV6-3
TGTGCCAGCGGCGGTGTGGGGGGGGGCCACAATGAGCAGTTCTTC
CASGGVGGGHNEQFF
>many|TRBJ2-3|NA|TRBV7-9
TGTGCCAGCAGCTTACGGACAGGCACAGATACGCAGTATTTT
CASSLRTGTDTQYF
>NA|TRBJ1-1|NA|TRBV2
TGTGCCAGCATGGGGTGGGCTGAAGCTTTCTTT
CASMGWAEAFF
>many|TRBJ2-3|TRBD2|TRBV20-1
TGCAGTGCTAGTGCCCGCGGGGGAAGAGATACGCAGTATTTT
CSASARGGRDTQYF
>NA|TRBJ2-4|TRBD2|TRBV7-2
TGTGCCAGCAGCTTAACTGGGGGGACTAGGGTCATTCAGTACTTC
CASSLTGGTRVIQYF
>NA|TRBJ2-1|TRBD1|TRBV20-1
TGCAGTGCTAGAGGGGGACAGATGTTTAATGAGCAGTTCTTC
CSARGGQMFNEQFF
>many|TRBJ2-5|TRBD2|TRBV7-2
TGTGCCAGCAGCTTAAGGCGGGGGGGCCCTGAGGAGACCCAGTACTTC
CASSLRRGGPEETQYF
>many|TRBJ1-5|TRBD1|TRBV7-2
TGTGCCAGCAGCGTCACAGGGGTAGGGGAGCCCCAGCATTTT
CASSVTGVGEPQHF
>many|TRBJ1-2|NA|TRBV5-6
TGTGCCAGCAGCTTGGAGAACGCTTTCTTTGGCTACACCTTC
CASSLENAFFGYTF
>many|TRBJ2-7|TRBD1|TRBV20-1
TGCAGTGCGACCGGGACAGGAAACGAGCAGTACTTC
CSATGTGNEQYF
>many|TRBJ2-7|TRBD1|TRBV6-2/TRBV6-3
TGTGCCACTCAAAGGGACAGGGTAGCCTACGAGCAGTACTTC
CATQRDRVAYEQYF
>few|TRBJ2-1|TRBD1|TRBV9
TGTGCCAGCAGCCCCACCGGGACAGGGCGCTACAATGAGCAGTTCTTC
CASSPTGTGRYNEQFF
>NA|TRBJ1-6|NA|TRBV15
TGTGCCACCAGCAGAGAGACCCTATGGAATTCACCCCTCCACTTT
CATSRETLWNSPLHF
>many|TRBJ2-5|NA|TRBV3-1
TGTGCCAGCAGCCAAGAGCGCGGGACGGTGTCTTCAACCCAGTACTTC
CASSQERGTVSSTQYF
>many|TRBJ1-2|NA|TRBV10-3
TGTGCCATCAGTCGCTACAGGAATCCCAACTATGGCTACACCTTC
CAISRYRNPNYGYTF